What follows is one T cell receptor beta chain and its context. The data belong to a study of T-cell reconstitution after alpha-beta-depleted transplantation in children. Trimming removed 3 bases from V and 8 bases from J, with 14 bases in between. The CDR3 runs to 13 residues. CDR1 is SQVTM and CDR2 is ANQGSEA in the germline V gene. The library targeted TCRbeta and was prepared with unique molecular identifiers. TCRdb fed the PCR reads into MiXCR, producing one record per CDR3 protein. Among about 540,000 distinct CDR3 sequences listed, approximately 20% were seen once. This clonotype was obtained from a human donor who donated a stem cell graft to a child with acute lymphoblastic leukemia. Sequences were derived from PBMCs from the stem cell graft donor, sampled from the stem cell graft. The chain links TRBV29-1 to TRBJ2-1, with D possibly matching TRBD2 (6 bases). The DNA of the CDR3 is TGCAGCGTTGATGGGGTAGCGGAGGATGAGCAGTTCTTC. Its protein product is CSVDGVAEDEQFF.